This TCR beta chain was observed in a study of blood T cells in healthy people across ages. The CDR3 runs to 19 residues. Next came a second PCR, run for about 7 to 12 cycles, which used a sample-barcoded 5' primer along with a J-beta primer mix. TCRdb reprocessed the 5' RACE reads with MiXCR, giving one entry per CDR3 protein. The data contain just under 550,000 distinct CDR3 sequences, more than 20% of them singletons. Donors gave 8.5 to 10 milliliters of peripheral blood apiece. Total RNA was isolated from each sample in quantities of at least 6 micrograms. This clonotype was counted a single time. An end of the junction differs from the germline gene, which may be a read error. This sample also belongs to another study, concerning T cells of mothers and their children. That investigation notes: Healthy Caucasian mothers, three in number, and their six children were the donors. Slightly higher, non-significant overlap characterized related mother-child pairs relative to unrelated pairs.

The material sequenced was blood. The TCR sequence derives from a boy between 5 and 17 years old in good health. The chain employs TRBV12-3 or TRBV12-4 and TRBJ2-4; maybe TRBD1 (5 bases). The CDR3: CASSFPPGSYLGAKNIQHF. The CDR3 DNA follows: TGTGCCAGCAGTTTCCCTCCAGGGTCGTATTTAGGGGCCAAAAACATTCAGCACTTC.